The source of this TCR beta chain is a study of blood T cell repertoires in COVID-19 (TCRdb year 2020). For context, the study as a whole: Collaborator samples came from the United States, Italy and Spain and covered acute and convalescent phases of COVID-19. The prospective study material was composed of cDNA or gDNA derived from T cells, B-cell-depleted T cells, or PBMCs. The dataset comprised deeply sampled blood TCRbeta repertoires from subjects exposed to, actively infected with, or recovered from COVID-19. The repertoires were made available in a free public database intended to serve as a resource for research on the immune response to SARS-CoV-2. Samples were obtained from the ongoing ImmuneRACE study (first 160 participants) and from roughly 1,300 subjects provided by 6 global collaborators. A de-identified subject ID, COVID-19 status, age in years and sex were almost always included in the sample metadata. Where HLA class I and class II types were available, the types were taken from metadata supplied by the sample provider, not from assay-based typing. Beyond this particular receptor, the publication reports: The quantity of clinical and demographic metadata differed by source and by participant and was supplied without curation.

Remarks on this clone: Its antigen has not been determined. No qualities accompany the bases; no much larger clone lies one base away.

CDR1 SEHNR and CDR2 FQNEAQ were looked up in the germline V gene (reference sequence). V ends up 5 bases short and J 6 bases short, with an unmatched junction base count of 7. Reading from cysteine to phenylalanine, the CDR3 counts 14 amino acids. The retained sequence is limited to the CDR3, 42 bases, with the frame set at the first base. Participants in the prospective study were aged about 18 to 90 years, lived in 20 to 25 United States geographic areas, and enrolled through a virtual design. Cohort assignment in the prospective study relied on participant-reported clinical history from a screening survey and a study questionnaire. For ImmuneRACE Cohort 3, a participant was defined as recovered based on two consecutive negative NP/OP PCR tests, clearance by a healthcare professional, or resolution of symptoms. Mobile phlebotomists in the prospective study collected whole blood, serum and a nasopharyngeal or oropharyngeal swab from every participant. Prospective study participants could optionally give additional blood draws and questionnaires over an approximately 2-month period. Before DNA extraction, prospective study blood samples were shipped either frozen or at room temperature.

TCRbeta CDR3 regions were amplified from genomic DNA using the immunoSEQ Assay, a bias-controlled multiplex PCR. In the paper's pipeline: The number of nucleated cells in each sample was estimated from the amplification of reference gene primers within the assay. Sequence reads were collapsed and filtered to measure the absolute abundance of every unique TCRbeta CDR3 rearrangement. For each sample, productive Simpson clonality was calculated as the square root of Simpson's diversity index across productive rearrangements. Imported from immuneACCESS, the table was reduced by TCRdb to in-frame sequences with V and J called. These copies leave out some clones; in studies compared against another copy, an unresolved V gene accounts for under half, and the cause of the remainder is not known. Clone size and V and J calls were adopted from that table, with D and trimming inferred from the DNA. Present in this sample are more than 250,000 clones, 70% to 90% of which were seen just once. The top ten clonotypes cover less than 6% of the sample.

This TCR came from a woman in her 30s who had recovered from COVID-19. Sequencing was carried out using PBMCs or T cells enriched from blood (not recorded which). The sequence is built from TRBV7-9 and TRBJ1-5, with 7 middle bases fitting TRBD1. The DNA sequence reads TGTGCCAGCAGCCCTGGACAGGTGGGTCAGCCCCAGCATTTT. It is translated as CASSPGQVGQPQHF.